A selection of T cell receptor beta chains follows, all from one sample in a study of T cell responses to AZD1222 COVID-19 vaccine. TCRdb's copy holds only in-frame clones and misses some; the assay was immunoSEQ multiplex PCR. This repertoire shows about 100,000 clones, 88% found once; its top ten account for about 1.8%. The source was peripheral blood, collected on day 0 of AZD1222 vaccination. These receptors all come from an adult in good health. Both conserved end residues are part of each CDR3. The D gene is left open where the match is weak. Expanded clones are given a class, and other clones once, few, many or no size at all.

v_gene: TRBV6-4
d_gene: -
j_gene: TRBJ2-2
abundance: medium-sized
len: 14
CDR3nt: TGTGCCAGCAGTGACTCGCACGGGACCGGGGAGCTGTTTTTT
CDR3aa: CASSDSHGTGELFF

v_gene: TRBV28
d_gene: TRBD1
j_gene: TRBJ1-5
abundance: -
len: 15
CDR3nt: TGTGCCAGCAGCCTCAGGGGGCTAAGCAATCAGCCCCAGCATTTT
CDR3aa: CASSLRGLSNQPQHF

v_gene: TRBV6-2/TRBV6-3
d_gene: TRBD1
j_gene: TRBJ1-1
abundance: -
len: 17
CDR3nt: TGTGCCAGCAGTTTCGCCCGGACAGGGGCGGTGAACACTGAAGCTTTCTTT
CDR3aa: CASSFARTGAVNTEAFF

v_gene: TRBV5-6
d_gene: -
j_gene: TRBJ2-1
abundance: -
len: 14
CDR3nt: TGTGCCAGCAGCTCCACGGGAGTCTACAATGAGCAGTTCTTC
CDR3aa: CASSSTGVYNEQFF

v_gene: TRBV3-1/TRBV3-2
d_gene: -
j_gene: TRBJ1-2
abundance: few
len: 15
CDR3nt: TGTGCCAGCAGCCAACCCCAGGCAGCCTTCTATGGCTACACCTTC
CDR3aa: CASSQPQAAFYGYTF

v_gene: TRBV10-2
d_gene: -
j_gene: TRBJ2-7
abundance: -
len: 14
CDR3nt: TGCGCCAGCAGTGAGTGGACAGACTTGTCTGAGCAGTACTTC
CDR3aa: CASSEWTDLSEQYF

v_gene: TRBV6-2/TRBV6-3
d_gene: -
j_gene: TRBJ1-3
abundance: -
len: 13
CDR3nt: TGTGCCAGCAGTTCGGACGGTGGAAACACCATATATTTT
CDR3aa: CASSSDGGNTIYF

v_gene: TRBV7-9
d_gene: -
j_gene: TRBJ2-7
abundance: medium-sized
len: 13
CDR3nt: TGTGCCAGCAGCTTAGTAAAGGCCTACGAGCAGTACTTC
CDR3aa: CASSLVKAYEQYF

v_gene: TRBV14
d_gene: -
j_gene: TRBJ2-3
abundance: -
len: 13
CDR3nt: TGTGCCAGCAGCCAAGGAGGTCGGGATACGCAGTATTTT
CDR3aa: CASSQGGRDTQYF

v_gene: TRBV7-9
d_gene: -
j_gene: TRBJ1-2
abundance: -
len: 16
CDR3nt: TGTGCCAGCAGCTTAGTGAGTTCGGGGACGGAGTATGGCTACACCTTC
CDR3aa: CASSLVSSGTEYGYTF

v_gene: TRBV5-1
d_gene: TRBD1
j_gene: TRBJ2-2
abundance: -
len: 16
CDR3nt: TGCGCCAGCAGCTTGTTCGCCAGGGGGCGCCCCGGGGAGCTGTTTTTT
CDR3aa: CASSLFARGRPGELFF